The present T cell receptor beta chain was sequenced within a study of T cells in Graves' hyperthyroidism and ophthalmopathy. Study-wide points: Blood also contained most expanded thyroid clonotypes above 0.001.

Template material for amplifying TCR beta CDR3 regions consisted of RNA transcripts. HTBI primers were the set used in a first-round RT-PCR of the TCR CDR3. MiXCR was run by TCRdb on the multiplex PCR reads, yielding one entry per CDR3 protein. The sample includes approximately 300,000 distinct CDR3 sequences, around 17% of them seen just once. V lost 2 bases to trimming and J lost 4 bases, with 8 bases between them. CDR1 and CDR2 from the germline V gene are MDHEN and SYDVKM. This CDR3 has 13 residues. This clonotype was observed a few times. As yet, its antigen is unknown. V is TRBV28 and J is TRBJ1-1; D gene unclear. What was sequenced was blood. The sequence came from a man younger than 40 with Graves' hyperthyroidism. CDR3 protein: CASSLRSSTEAFF. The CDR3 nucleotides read TGTGCCAGCAGTTTAAGGTCCTCCACTGAAGCTTTCTTT.